Shown below are 30 T cell receptor beta chains from a single sample sequenced in a study of beta chain features in type 1 diabetes. Investigators reverse transcribed all isolated RNA, so they sequenced expressed TCRB transcripts. Measured with immunoSEQ multiplex PCR; TCRdb has only the in-frame clones, and not every one. Here the sample spans roughly 400,000 clones, roughly 16% being singletons. Sequenced sample: naive CD4+ T cells from blood. The receptors come from a woman between 18 and 29 years old in good health.

The chain uses TRBV5-1 and TRBJ1-2; the D gene is possibly TRBD1 (5 bases). The ends were cut back, 0 bases at V and 7 bases at J, with 16 bases in the middle. The V gene's germline CDR1 is SGHRS and CDR2 YFSETQ. The CDR3 extends over 15 amino acids. DNA of the CDR3: TGCGCCAGCAGCTTGGCCTCGGGTAGGGGTGGTGGCTACACCTTC. This translates into CASSLASGRGGGYTF.

The chain uses TRBV5-5 and TRBJ2-1; 8 positions match TRBD2. The CDR3 has 18 amino acids. CDR1 is SGHKS, CDR2 YYEKEE, per germline (reference sequence). V trimming: 4 bases; J trimming: 3 bases; junction bases outside the gene matches: 15. The CDR3 coding sequence is TGTGCCAGCAGCCGGTTAGCGGCTAGCGGGTTCAGCTACAATGAGCAGTTCTTC. Translated: CASSRLAASGFSYNEQFF. The full variable domain, completed using reference TRBV5-5 and TRBJ2-1, is DAGVTQSPTHLIKTRGQQVTLRCSPISGHKSVSWYQQVLGQGPQFIFQYYEKEERGRGNFPDRFSARQFPNYSSELNVNALLLGDSALYLCASSRLAASGFSYNEQFFGPGTRLTVL.

The CDR3 sequence: CASSQDLPVPSFEQFF. In DNA form, the CDR3 reads TGTGCCAGCAGCCAAGATCTCCCGGTGCCTTCTTTCGAGCAGTTCTTC. The rearrangement uses TRBV5-4 and TRBJ2-1; D remains unclear. V was trimmed by 4 bases and J by 10 bases, leaving 24 bases between them. CDR1 and CDR2 from the germline V gene are SGHNT and YYREEE (reference sequence). This CDR3 is built from 16 residues.

This rearrangement joins TRBV28 to TRBJ2-3; no clear D. This CDR3 region has 13 residues. Germline V gene sequence: CDR1 MDHEN, CDR2 SYDVKM. In nucleotides, the CDR3 is TGTTCCACCTCAAGGAGTAGCACAGATACGCAGTATTTT. Protein: CSTSRSSTDTQYF.

This chain joins TRBV7-2 and TRBJ2-1, with 9 bases matching TRBD2. The CDR3 is made up of 15 amino acids. V lost 5 bases, J lost 6 bases, and 8 bases stayed unmatched. Germline-derived CDR1 and CDR2 are SGHTA and FQGNSA. The CDR3 sequence is CASSLLAGIGNEQFF. The CDR3 bases are TGTGCCAGCAGCCTACTAGCGGGTATTGGCAATGAGCAGTTCTTC.

This clone has only a few counts. The chain is built from TRBV18 and TRBJ2-1, with a possible D match to TRBD1 (5 bases). Germline V gene data show CDR1 as KGHSH and CDR2 as LQKENI. This CDR3 region has 19 residues. V was cut by 2 bases and J by 4 bases, with 24 bases left in between. The chain's CDR3 is CASSPFDAQGANGYNEQFF. The CDR3 nucleotides read TGTGCCAGCTCACCATTCGATGCCCAGGGTGCAAACGGTTACAATGAGCAGTTCTTC.

The chain is built from TRBV20-1 and TRBJ2-1; 8 bases map to TRBD2. Trimming cost V 6 bases and J 9 bases; bases outside gene matches: 4. Germline V CDR1 and CDR2: DFQATT, SNEGSKA (reference sequence). The CDR3 runs to 11 residues. CDR3 coding DNA: TGCAGTGCCCAGCGGGAGAGTGAGCAGTTCTTC. It is translated as CSAQRESEQFF.

This clone turned up a few times. The chain uses TRBV7-2 and TRBJ2-5; tentative D call: TRBD2 (5 bases). This CDR3 spans 12 amino acids. The germline CDR1 and CDR2 sequences are SGHTA and FQGNSA. Trimming took 5 bases from V and 5 from J, leaving 9 bases between them. Here the CDR3 DNA reads TGTGCCAGCAGCCCTAGGAGGGAGACCCAGTACTTC. It yields the protein CASSPRRETQYF.

The chain has TRBV19 and TRBJ2-1, with a weak D call TRBD2 (6 bases). Germline V gene lookup returns CDR1 LNHDA and CDR2 SQIVND (reference sequence). The CDR3 contains 17 residues. Trimming took off 5 bases at V and 4 bases at J, with 21 bases between the two ends. The CDR3 region has the DNA TGTGCCAGTAGTCCTCCGGCATTCGGGGGTGAATACAATGAGCAGTTCTTC. Protein: CASSPPAFGGEYNEQFF.

The gene calls are TRBV30 and TRBJ1-2; the D is unclear. Germline lookup yields CDR1 GTSNPN and CDR2 SVGIG (reference sequence). The CDR3 has 12 amino acids. V lost 3 bases to trimming and J lost 8 bases, with 13 bases between them. The CDR3 spells CAWRVVVRGYTF. For the CDR3, the DNA is TGTGCCTGGAGGGTGGTCGTGAGAGGCTACACCTTC.

This clone showed up just a few times. The V gene is TRBV9, the J gene TRBJ2-2; the match to TRBD1 covers 7 bases. Germline V lookup: CDR1 SGDLS, CDR2 YYNGEE. The CDR3 extends over 16 amino acids. Unmatched junction bases numbered 2, after V lost 0 bases and J lost 0 bases. CDR3 loop: CASSVVQGANTGELFF. The CDR3 region has the DNA TGTGCCAGCAGCGTAGTCCAGGGGGCGAACACCGGGGAGCTGTTTTTT.

This chain's CDR3 is CASSGIAGVAREQFF. In DNA form, the CDR3 reads TGTGCCAGCAGTGGCATAGCGGGAGTCGCCAGAGAGCAGTTCTTC. This rearrangement joins TRBV6-5 to TRBJ2-1; 9 bases fit TRBD2. V lost 5 bases, J lost 10 bases, and 12 bases stayed unmatched. The CDR3 is 15 amino acids. Germline CDR1 is MNHEY and CDR2 is SVGAGI.

The chain is built from TRBV23-1 and TRBJ1-5, with D perhaps TRBD1 (5 bases). TRBV23-1 is an ORF, and what it does is uncertain. With 4 bases removed from V and 8 bases from J, the gap between germline ends came to 15 bases. The CDR3 loop spans 14 amino acids. CDR3 in DNA: TGCGCCAGCAGTCGAATGTGGTTAGGGGAGCCCCAGCATTTT. This translates into CASSRMWLGEPQHF.

The V gene is TRBV18, the J gene TRBJ2-3, with 8 bases lining up with TRBD1. Germline V gives CDR1 KGHSH, CDR2 LQKENI. Trimming took 2 bases from V and 6 from J; bases not matched to a gene: 4. There are 14 residues in the CDR3. CDR3 bases: TGTGCCAGCTCACCAGGACAGGGCCCCGATACGCAGTATTTT. Its translation: CASSPGQGPDTQYF.

The V gene is TRBV9, the J gene TRBJ2-7, with TRBD2 identical over 12 bases. Germline V CDR1 and CDR2: SGDLS, YYNGEE. The CDR3 has 16 amino acids. V was pared by 4 bases and J by 5 bases, with 10 bases of the junction left unmatched. CDR3 coding DNA: TGTGCCAGCAGCCCCCAGGGACTAGCGGGTGGTAACGAGCAGTACTTC. Translating gives CASSPQGLAGGNEQYF.

The chain employs TRBV19 and TRBJ2-7, with 8 bases identical to TRBD1. This CDR3 comprises 16 residues. The trim removed 4 bases at V and 1 base at J, leaving 9 bases unmatched. Germline CDR1 LNHDA, CDR2 SQIVND (reference sequence). The CDR3 bases are TGTGCCAGTAGTACGGTCGGGACAGGAGCTTCCTACGAGCAGTACTTC. It codes for CASSTVGTGASYEQYF.

This clone was observed a few times. V usage is TRBV30 and J usage is TRBJ2-1; 7 bases fit TRBD2. Germline loops: CDR1 GTSNPN, CDR2 SVGIG (reference sequence). The CDR3 spans 12 residues. Germline trimming cut 8 bases from V and 3 bases from J; bases unmatched to any gene: 4. In nucleotides, the CDR3 is TGTGCCGAAGGCGGGGGCTACAATGAGCAGTTCTTC. Residues: CAEGGGYNEQFF. The entire variable domain, with the rest obtained from reference TRBV30 and TRBJ2-1, is as follows: SQTIHQWPATLVQPVGSPLSLECTVEGTSNPNLYWYRQAAGRGLQLLFYSVGIGQISSEVPQNLSASRPQDRQFILSSKKLLLSDSGFYLCAEGGGYNEQFFGPGTRLTVL.

This chain links TRBV5-6 with TRBJ2-7; 10 positions agree with TRBD2. Looked up from germline, CDR1 is SGHDT and CDR2 is YYEEEE. J gave up 4 bases and V 5 bases, and 3 bases lay outside the gene matches. The CDR3 spans 13 residues. The CDR3: CASRGLARYEQYF. The CDR3 DNA reads TGTGCCAGCAGGGGACTAGCGAGGTACGAGCAGTACTTC.

This sequence joins TRBV9 and TRBJ2-3; 8 bases are shared with TRBD1. Germline-derived CDR1 and CDR2 are SGDLS and YYNGEE. The CDR3 loop spans 16 amino acids. The trim removed 0 bases at V and 8 bases at J, leaving 11 bases unmatched. CDR3 in DNA: TGTGCCAGCAGCGTAGGGGGGACAGGCCCAGGGGGTACGCAGTATTTT. This sequence encodes CASSVGGTGPGGTQYF.

The chain links TRBV28 to TRBJ2-6; D gene ambiguous. Germline V gene lookup returns CDR1 MDHEN and CDR2 SYDVKM. The CDR3 has 18 residues. Trimming stripped 1 base from V and 0 bases from J, with 13 bases between. CDR3 loop: CASSLYGRRYSGANVLTF. The CDR3 coding sequence is TGTGCCAGCAGTTTATATGGCAGGCGCTACTCTGGGGCCAACGTCCTGACTTTC.

This chain joins TRBV7-2 and TRBJ2-5; 7 positions agree with TRBD2. The CDR3 has 15 residues. Germline CDR1 and CDR2: SGHTA and FQGNSA. J was trimmed by 2 bases and V by 0 bases; bases with no gene match: 3. CDR3 region: CASSLAGGWQETQYF. As DNA, the CDR3 is TGTGCCAGCAGCTTAGCGGGAGGGTGGCAAGAGACCCAGTACTTC.

The chain joins TRBV7-8 to TRBJ1-1; 9 bases agree with TRBD1. Germline lookup yields CDR1 SGHVS and CDR2 FQNEAQ. J gave up 3 bases and V 5 bases, and 7 bases lay outside the gene matches. CDR3 length: 15 residues. CDR3 nucleotides: TGTGCCAGCAGCCCCGCGGGACAGGGATACACTGAAGCTTTCTTT. It is translated as CASSPAGQGYTEAFF.

The J gene is TRBJ2-5, the V gene TRBV6-5, with TRBD2 matching over 12 bases. Trimming at V came to 5 bases and at J to 4 bases, leaving 2 bases not matched to a gene. Germline values: CDR1 MNHEY, CDR2 SVGAGI. The CDR3 spans 14 residues. The CDR3 loop reads CASSRLAGAETQYF. In nucleotides, the CDR3 is TGTGCCAGCAGTCGACTAGCGGGAGCAGAGACCCAGTACTTC.

The sample holds a few counts of this clone. This rearrangement joins TRBV5-1 to TRBJ2-5, with D possibly being TRBD2 (6 bases). CDR3 length: 15 residues. Between the trimmed V and J ends, which lost 4 bases and 4 bases, there was a span of 17 bases. CDR1 SGHRS and CDR2 YFSETQ come from the germline V gene. CDR3 sequence reads: CASSPGTTGAETQYF. The DNA of the CDR3 is TGCGCCAGCAGCCCCGGGACGACGGGAGCAGAGACCCAGTACTTC.

The V gene is TRBV7-9, the J gene TRBJ1-2, with 7 bases aligning to TRBD1. CDR3 length equals 15 residues. Germline-derived CDR1 and CDR2 are SEHNR and FQNEAQ (reference sequence). J gave up 5 bases and V 5 bases, and 11 bases lay outside the gene matches. CDR3 nucleotides: TGTGCCAGCAGCGCCTCGACAGGGTTTAAGTATGGCTACACCTTC. This encodes CASSASTGFKYGYTF.

This chain connects TRBV30 to TRBJ2-1; 8 bases align to TRBD2. The junction had 11 bases not matched to a gene; V was cut back by 3 bases and J by 13 bases. This CDR3 comprises 13 residues. The V gene's germline CDR1 is GTSNPN and CDR2 SVGIG (reference sequence). This chain's CDR3 is CAWRTPGLEVQFF. In nucleotides, the CDR3 is TGTGCCTGGAGGACCCCGGGACTAGAGGTCCAGTTCTTC.

The chain has TRBV28 and TRBJ2-2; D is possibly TRBD1 (5 bases). CDR1 is MDHEN and CDR2 is SYDVKM in the germline V gene. This CDR3 comprises 14 residues. Trimming took 7 bases from V and 4 from J, leaving 13 bases between them. The CDR3 DNA reads as TGTGCCAGCACTCGACGTCAGGGCACCGGGGAGCTGTTTTTT. It yields the protein CASTRRQGTGELFF. The variable domain in full, with the rest retrieved from reference TRBV28 and TRBJ2-2, is DVKVTQSSRYLVKRTGEKVFLECVQDMDHENMFWYRQDPGLGLRLIYFSYDVKMKEKGDIPEGYSVSREKKERFSLILESASTNQTSMYLCASTRRQGTGELFFGEGSRLTVL.

This clone was detected only a few times. V is TRBV30 and J is TRBJ2-1; the D gene is possibly TRBD1 (6 bases). Germline-derived CDR1 and CDR2 are GTSNPN and SVGIG (reference sequence). The CDR3 consists of 13 residues. Trimming stripped 3 bases from V and 4 bases from J, with 10 bases between. The CDR3 nucleotides read TGTGCCTGGAGCCGGGACATTTACAATGAGCAGTTCTTC. This encodes CAWSRDIYNEQFF.

V gene TRBV11-2 combines with J gene TRBJ2-1, with D possibly TRBD2 on 6 matching bases. Trimming shortened V by 1 base and J by 9 bases, and 10 bases separated the two germline ends. The CDR3 extends over 13 amino acids. CDR1 is SGHAT, CDR2 FQNNGV, per germline. Here the CDR3 DNA reads TGTGCCAGCAGCTTAGTGGAGGAGGGTGAGCAGTTCTTC. It specifies CASSLVEEGEQFF.

This clone was observed once. In nucleotides, the CDR3 is TGTGCCAGCTCACCAGGACAGGAAACCTACGAGCAGTACTTC. It encodes CASSPGQETYEQYF. J is TRBJ2-7 and V is TRBV18; 7 bases align to TRBD1. The germline gives CDR1 KGHSH, CDR2 LQKENI. V was clipped by 2 bases and J by 2 bases; unmatched bases: 3. The CDR3 is 14 residues long.